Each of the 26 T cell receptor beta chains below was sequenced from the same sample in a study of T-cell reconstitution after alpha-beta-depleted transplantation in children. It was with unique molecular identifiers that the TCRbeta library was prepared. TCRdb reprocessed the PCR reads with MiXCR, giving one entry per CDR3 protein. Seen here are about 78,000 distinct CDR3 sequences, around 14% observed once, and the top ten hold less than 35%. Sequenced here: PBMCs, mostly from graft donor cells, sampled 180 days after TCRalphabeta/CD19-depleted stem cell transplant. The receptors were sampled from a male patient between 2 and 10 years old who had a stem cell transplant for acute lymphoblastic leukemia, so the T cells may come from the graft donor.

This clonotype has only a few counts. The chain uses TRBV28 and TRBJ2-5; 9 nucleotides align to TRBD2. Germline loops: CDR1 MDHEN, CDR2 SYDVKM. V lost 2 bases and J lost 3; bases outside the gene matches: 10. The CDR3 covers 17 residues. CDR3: CASSLPSGIPFKETQYF. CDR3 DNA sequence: TGTGCCAGCAGTTTACCTAGCGGGATTCCCTTCAAAGAGACCCAGTACTTC.

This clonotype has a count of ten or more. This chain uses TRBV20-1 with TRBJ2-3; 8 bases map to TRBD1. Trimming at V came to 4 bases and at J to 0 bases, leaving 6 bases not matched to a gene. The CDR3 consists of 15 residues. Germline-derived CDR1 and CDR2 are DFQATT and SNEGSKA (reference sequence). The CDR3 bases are TGCAGTGCTACAAACACAGGGGGAAGCACAGATACGCAGTATTTT. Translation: CSATNTGGSTDTQYF.

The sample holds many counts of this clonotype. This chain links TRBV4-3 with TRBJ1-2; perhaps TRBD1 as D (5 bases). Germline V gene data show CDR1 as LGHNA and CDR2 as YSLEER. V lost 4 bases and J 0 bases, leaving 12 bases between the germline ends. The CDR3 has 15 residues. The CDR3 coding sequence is TGCGCCAGCAGCCCCCGGGACGGAGCTAACTATGGCTACACCTTC. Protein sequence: CASSPRDGANYGYTF.

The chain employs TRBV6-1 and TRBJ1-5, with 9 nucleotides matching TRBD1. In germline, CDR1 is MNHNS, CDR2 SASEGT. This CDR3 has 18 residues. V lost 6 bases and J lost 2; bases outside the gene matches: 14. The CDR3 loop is CASRPRDRVLRGNQPQHF. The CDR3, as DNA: TGTGCCAGCAGGCCGCGGGACAGGGTTTTGAGGGGCAATCAGCCCCAGCATTTT.

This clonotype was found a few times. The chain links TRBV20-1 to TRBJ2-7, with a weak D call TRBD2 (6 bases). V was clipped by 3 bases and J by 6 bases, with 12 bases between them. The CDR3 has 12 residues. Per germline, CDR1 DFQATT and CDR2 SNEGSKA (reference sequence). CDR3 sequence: CSASHGTPEQYF. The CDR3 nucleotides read TGCAGTGCTAGCCACGGGACTCCCGAGCAGTACTTC.

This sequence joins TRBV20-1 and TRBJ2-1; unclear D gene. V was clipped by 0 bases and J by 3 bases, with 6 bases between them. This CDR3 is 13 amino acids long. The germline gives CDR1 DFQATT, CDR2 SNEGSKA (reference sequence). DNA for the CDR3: TGCAGTGCTAGAGATCAGAGCTACAATGAGCAGTTCTTC. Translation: CSARDQSYNEQFF.

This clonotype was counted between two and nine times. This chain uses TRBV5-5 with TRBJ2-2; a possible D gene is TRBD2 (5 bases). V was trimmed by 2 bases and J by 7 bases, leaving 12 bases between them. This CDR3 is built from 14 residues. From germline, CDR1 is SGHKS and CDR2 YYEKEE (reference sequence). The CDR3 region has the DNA TGTGCCAGCAGCTTAATAGTAGCGATCGGGGAGCTGTTTTTT. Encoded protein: CASSLIVAIGELFF.

The CDR3 bases are TGTGCCAGCAGCTTAGCGAGCGGGAGCACCCGGGTGAGGGATACGCAGTATTTT. Amino acids: CASSLASGSTRVRDTQYF. V and J are TRBV7-2 and TRBJ2-3; TRBD2 matches 8 bases. Per the germline V gene, CDR1 is SGHTA and CDR2 is FQGNSA. J gave up 6 bases and V 0 bases, and 14 bases lay outside the gene matches. The CDR3 runs 18 residues.

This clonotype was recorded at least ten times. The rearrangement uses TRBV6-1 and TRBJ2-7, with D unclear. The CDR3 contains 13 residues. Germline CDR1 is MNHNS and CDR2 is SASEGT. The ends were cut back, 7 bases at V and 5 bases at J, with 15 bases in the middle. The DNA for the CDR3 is TGTGCCAGCATGCACCGAGCGCGCGACGAGCAGTACTTC. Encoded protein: CASMHRARDEQYF.

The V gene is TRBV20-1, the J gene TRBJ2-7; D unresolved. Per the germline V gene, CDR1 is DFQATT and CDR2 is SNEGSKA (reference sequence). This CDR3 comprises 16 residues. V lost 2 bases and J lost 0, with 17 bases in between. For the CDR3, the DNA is TGCAGTGCTAGACCGAGACAAGCCTGTTGCTCCTACGAGCAGTACTTC. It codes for CSARPRQACCSYEQYF.

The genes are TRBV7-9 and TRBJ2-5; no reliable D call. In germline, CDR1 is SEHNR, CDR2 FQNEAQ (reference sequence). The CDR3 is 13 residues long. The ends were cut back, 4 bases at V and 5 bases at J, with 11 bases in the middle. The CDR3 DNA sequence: TGTGCCAGCAGCTGGTACCACGGGGAGACCCAGTACTTC. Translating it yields CASSWYHGETQYF.

CDR3 residues: CASTSKAGTGLLYEQYF. The CDR3 coding sequence is TGTGCCAGCACCTCGAAAGCCGGGACAGGCTTACTCTACGAGCAGTACTTC. The chain has TRBV12-3 or TRBV12-4 and TRBJ2-7; 8 bases agree with TRBD1. J lost 3 bases, V lost 7 bases, and 17 bases had no gene match. The CDR3 is 17 residues long.

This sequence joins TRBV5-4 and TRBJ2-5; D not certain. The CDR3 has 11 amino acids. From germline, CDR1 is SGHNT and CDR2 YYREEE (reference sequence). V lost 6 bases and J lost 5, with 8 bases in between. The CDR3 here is CASTRAETQYF. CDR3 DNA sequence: TGTGCCAGCACCCGGGCGGAGACCCAGTACTTC. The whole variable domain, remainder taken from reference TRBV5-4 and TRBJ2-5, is ETGVTQSPTHLIKTRGQQVTLRCSSQSGHNTVSWYQQALGQGPQFIFQYYREEENGRGNFPPRFSGLQFPNYSSELNVNALELDDSALYLCASTRAETQYFGPGTRLLVL.

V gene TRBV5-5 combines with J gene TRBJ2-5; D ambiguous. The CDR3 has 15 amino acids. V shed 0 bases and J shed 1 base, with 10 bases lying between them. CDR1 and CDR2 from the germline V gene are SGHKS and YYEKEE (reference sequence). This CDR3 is CASSLETDPQETQYF. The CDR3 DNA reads TGTGCCAGCAGCTTGGAAACAGATCCCCAAGAGACCCAGTACTTC.

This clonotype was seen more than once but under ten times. The CDR3 is CSAPSRQGGFNEQFF. The CDR3 nucleotides are TGCAGTGCACCGTCCCGACAGGGGGGTTTCAATGAGCAGTTCTTC. This chain links TRBV20-1 with TRBJ2-1; 9 nucleotides match TRBD1. V shed 6 bases and J 6 bases; nucleotides not matched to a gene: 12. CDR3 length: 15 residues. Germline V gives CDR1 DFQATT, CDR2 SNEGSKA (reference sequence).

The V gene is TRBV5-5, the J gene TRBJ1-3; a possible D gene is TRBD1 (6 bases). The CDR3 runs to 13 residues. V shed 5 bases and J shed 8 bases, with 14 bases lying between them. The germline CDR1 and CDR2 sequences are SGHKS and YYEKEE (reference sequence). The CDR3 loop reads CASRITGLDTIYF. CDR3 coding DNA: TGTGCCAGCAGGATCACAGGGTTGGACACCATATATTTT.

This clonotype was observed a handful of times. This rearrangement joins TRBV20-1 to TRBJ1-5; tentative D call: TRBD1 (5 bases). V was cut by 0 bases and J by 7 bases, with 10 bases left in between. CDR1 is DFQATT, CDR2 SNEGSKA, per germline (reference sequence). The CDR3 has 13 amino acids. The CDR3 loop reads CSAREAGNQPQHF. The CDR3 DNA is TGCAGTGCTAGAGAAGCAGGGAACCAGCCCCAGCATTTT.

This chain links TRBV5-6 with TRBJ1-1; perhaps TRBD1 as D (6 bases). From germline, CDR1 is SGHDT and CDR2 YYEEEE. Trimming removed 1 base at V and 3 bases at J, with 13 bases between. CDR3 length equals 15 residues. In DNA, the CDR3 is TGTGCCAGCAGCTTGAAGGACAGAAGGGACACTGAAGCTTTCTTT. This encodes CASSLKDRRDTEAFF.

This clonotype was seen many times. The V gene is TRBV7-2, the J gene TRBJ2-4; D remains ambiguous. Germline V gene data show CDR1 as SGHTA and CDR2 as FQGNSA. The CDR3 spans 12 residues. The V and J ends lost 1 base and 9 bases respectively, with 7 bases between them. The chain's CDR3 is CASSLDSGIQYF. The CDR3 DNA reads TGTGCCAGCAGCTTAGATTCGGGCATTCAGTACTTC.

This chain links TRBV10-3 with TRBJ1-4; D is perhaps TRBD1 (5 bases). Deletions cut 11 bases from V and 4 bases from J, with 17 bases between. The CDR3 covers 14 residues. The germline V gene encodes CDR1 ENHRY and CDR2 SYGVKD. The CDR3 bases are TGTGCCGTCGCCCGGGACCGCTTTAATGAAAAACTGTTTTTT. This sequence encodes CAVARDRFNEKLFF.

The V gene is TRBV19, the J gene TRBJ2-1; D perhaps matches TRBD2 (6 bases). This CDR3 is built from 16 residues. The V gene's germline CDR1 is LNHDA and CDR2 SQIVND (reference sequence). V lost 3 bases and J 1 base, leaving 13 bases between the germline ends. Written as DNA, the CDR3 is TGTGCCAGTAGTATGCTGTCGGGGGTGTCCTACAATGAGCAGTTCTTC. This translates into CASSMLSGVSYNEQFF.

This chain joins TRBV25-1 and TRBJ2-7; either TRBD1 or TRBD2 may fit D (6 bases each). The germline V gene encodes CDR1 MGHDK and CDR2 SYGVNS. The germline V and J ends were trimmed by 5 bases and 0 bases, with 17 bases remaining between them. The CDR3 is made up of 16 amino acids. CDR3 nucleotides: TGTGCCAGCAGTCTGGGGGGTAGGGGGAGCTCCTACGAGCAGTACTTC. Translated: CASSLGGRGSSYEQYF.

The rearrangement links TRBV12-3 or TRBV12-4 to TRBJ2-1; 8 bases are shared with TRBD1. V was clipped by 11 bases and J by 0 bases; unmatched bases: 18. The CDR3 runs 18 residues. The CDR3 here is CAFSFRGQVSSSYNEQFF. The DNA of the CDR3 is TGTGCCTTCAGTTTCAGGGGACAGGTTTCCAGCTCCTACAATGAGCAGTTCTTC.

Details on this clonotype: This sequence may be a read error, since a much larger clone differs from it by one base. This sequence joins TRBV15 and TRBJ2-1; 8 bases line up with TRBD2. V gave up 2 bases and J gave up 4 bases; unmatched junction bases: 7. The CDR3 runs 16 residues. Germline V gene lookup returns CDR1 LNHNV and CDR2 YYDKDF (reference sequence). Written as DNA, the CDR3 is TGTGCCACCAGCAGACCGGGACTAGAGAATTACAATGAGCAGTTCTTC. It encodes CATSRPGLENYNEQFF.

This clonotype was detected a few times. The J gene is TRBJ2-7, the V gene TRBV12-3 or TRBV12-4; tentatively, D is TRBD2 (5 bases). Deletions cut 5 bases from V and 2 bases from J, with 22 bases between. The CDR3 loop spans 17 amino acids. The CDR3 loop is CASSPAPSKRFPYEQYF. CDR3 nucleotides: TGTGCCAGCAGTCCAGCCCCTAGTAAGCGGTTCCCCTACGAGCAGTACTTC.

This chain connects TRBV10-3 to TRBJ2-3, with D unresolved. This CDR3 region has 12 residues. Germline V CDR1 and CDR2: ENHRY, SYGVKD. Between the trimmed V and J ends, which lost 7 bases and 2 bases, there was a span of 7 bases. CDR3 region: CAIKGDTDTQYF. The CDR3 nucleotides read TGTGCCATCAAAGGAGACACAGATACGCAGTATTTT.